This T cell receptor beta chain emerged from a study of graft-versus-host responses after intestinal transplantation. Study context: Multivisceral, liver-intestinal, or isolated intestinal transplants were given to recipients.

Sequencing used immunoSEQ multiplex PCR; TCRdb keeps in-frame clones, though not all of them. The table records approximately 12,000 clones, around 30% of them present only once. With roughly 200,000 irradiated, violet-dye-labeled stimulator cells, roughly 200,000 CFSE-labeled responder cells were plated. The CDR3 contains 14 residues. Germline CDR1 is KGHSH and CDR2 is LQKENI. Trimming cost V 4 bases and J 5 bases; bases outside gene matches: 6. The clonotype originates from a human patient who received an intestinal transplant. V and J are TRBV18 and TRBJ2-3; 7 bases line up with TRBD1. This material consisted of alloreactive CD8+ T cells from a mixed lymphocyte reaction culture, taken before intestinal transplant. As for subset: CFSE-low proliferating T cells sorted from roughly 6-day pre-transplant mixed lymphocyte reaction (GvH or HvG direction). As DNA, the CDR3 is TGTGCCAGCTCACGTAGGGGGCCGGTAGATACGCAGTATTTT. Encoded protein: CASSRRGPVDTQYF.